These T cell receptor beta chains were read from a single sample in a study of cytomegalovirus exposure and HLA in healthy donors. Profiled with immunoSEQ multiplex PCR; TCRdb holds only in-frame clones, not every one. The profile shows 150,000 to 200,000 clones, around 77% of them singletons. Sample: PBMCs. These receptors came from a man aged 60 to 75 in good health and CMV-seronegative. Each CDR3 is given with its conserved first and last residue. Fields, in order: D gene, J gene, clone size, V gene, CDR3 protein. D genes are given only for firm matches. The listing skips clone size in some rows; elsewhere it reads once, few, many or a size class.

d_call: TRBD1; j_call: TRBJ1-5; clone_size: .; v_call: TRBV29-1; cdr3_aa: CSVRQGPNQPQHF
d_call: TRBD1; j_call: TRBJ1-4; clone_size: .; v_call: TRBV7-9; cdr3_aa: CSSSSPGTGDYNEKLFF
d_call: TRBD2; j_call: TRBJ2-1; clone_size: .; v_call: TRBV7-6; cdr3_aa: CASSLIGGSPGYNEQFF
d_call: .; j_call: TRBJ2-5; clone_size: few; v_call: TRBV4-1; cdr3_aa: CASSQDGAVVETQYF
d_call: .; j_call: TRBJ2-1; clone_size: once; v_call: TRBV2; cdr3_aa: CASSEPFSREQFF
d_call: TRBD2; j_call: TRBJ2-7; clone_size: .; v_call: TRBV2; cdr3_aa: CASLLAGGSYEQYF
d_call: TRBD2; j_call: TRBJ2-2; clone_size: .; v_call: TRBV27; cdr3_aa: CASRGFGRRNTGELFF
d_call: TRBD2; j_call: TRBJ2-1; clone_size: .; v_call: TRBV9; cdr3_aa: CASSVGAGGGGEQFF
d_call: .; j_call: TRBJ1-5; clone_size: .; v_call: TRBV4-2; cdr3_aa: CASSQTGNQPQHF
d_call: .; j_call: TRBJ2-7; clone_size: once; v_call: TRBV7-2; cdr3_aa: CASSSRTGYDYEQYF
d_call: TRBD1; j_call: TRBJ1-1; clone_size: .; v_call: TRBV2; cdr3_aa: CASIRQGSAFF
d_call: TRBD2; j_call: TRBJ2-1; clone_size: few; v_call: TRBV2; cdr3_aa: CASSDFGGLAHNEQFF
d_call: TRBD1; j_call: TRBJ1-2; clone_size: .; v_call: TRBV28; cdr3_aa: CASSLGTGEPNYGYTF
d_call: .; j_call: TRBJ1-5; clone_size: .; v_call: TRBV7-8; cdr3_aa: CASSQRGGPQHF
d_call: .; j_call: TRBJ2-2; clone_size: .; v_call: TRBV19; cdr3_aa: CASRPSGASGELFF
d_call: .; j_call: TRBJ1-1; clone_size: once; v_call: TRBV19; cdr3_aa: CASTVVPNTEAFF
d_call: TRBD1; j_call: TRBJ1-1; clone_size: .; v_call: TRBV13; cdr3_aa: CASSSRDRWTEAFF
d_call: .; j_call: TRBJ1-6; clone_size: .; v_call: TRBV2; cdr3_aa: CASRPTVLKAPLHF
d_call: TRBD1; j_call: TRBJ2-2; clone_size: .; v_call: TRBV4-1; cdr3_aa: CASSQAGGPLNTGELFF